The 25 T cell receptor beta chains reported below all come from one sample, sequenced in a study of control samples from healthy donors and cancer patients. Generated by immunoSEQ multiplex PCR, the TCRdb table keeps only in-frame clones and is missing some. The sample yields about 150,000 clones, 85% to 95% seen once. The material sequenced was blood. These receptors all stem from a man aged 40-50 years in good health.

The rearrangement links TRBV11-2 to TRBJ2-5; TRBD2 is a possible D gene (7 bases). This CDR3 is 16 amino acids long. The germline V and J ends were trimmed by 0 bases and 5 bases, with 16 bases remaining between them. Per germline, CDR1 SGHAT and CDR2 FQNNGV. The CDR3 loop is CASSLDRAGAAETQYF. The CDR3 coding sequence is TGTGCCAGCAGCTTAGATCGCGCGGGGGCGGCGGAGACCCAGTACTTC.

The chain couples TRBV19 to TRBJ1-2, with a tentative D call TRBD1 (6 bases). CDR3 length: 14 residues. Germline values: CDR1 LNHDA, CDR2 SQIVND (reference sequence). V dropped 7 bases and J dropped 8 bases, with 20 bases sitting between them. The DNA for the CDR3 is TGTGCCAGTACCAATTTCGGAACAGGGTGGGGCTACACCTTC. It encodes CASTNFGTGWGYTF.

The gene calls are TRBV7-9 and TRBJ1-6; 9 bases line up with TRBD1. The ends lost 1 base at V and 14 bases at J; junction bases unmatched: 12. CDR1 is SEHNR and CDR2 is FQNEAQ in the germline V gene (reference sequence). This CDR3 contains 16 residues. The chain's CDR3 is CASSLGLAGTGNSLHF. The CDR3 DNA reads TGTGCCAGCAGCTTAGGTTTGGCCGGGACAGGGAACTCCCTCCACTTT.

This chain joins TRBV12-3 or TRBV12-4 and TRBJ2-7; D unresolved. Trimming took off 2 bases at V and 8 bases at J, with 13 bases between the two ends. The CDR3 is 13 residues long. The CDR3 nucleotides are TGTGCCAGCAGTTTACTCCTAATGGCCAAGCAGTACTTC. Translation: CASSLLLMAKQYF.

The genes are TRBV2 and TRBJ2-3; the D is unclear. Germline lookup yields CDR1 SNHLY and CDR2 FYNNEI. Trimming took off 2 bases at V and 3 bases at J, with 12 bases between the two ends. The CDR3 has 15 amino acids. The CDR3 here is CASSELVTVTDTQYF. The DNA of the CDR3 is TGTGCCAGCAGTGAACTAGTCACAGTAACAGATACGCAGTATTTT.

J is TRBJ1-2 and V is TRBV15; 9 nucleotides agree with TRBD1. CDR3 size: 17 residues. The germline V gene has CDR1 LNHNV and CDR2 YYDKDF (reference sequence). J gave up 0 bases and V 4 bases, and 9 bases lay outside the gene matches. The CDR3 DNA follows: TGTGCCACCAGCAACGGGACAGGGATTTCAGCTAACTATGGCTACACCTTC. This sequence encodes CATSNGTGISANYGYTF.

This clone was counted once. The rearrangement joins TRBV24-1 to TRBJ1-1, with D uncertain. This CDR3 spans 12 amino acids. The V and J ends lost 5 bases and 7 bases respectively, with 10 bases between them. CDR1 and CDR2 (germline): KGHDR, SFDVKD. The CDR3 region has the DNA TGTGCCACCAGTGCTCTCGACTTTGAAGCTTTCTTT. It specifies CATSALDFEAFF.

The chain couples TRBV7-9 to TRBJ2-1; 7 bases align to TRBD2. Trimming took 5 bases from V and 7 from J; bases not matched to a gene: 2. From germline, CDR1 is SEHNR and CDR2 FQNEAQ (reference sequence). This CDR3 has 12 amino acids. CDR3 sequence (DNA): TGTGCCAGCAGCCCACTAGCGAATGAGCAGTTCTTC. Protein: CASSPLANEQFF. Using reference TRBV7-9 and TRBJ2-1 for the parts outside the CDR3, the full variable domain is DTGVSQNPRHKITKRGQNVTFRCDPISEHNRLYWYRQTLGQGPEFLTYFQNEAQLEKSRLLSDRFSAERPKGSFSTLEIQRTEQGDSAMYLCASSPLANEQFFGPGTRLTVL.

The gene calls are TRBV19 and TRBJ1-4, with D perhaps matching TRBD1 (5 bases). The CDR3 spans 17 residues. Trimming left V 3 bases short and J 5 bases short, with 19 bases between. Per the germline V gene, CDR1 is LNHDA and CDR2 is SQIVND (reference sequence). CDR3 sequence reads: CASSISGDYQTNEKLFF. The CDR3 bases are TGTGCCAGTAGTATCTCGGGGGACTACCAAACGAATGAAAAACTGTTTTTT. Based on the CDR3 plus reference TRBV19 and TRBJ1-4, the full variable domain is DGGITQSPKYLFRKEGQNVTLSCEQNLNHDAMYWYRQDPGQGLRLIYYSQIVNDFQKGDIAEGYSVSREKKESFPLTVTSAQKNPTAFYLCASSISGDYQTNEKLFFGSGTQLSVL.

Here the CDR3 reads CASSLSGANTEAFF. The CDR3 nucleotides are TGTGCCAGCAGCTTATCCGGGGCCAACACTGAAGCTTTCTTT. The chain recombines TRBV7-9 with TRBJ1-1, with D tentatively TRBD1 (5 bases). V dropped 2 bases and J dropped 2 bases, with 9 bases sitting between them. In germline, CDR1 is SEHNR, CDR2 FQNEAQ (reference sequence). The CDR3 has 14 residues.

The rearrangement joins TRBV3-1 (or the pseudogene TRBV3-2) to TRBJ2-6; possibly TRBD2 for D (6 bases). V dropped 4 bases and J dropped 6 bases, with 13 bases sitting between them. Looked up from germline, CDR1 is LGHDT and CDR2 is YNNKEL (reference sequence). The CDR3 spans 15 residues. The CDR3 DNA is TGTGCCAGCAGCCCCGGACGGGGGACGGCCAACGTCCTGACTTTC. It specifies CASSPGRGTANVLTF.

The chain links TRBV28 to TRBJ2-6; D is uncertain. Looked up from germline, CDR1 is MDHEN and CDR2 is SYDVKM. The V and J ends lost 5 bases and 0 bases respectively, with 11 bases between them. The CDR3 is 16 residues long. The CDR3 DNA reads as TGTGCCAGCAGTCAGAGCAGGCTCTCTGGGGCCAACGTCCTGACTTTC. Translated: CASSQSRLSGANVLTF.

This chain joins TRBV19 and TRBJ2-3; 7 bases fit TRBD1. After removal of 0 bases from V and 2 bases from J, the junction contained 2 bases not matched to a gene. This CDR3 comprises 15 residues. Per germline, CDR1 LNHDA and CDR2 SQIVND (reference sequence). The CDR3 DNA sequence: TGTGCCAGTAGTATAGAAGGGACAGCCACAGATACGCAGTATTTT. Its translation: CASSIEGTATDTQYF.

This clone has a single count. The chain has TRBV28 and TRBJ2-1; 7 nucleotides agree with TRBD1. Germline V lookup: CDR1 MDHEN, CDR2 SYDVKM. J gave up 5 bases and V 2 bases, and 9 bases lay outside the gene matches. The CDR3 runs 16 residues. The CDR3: CASSLGRRGLNNEQFF. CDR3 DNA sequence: TGTGCCAGCAGTTTAGGTCGTAGGGGGCTAAACAATGAGCAGTTCTTC.

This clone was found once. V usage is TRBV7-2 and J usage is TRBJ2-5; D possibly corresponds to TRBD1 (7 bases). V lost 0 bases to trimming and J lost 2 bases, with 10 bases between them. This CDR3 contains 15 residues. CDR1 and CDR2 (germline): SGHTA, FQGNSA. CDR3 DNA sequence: TGTGCCAGCAGCTTAGCGCAGGGGGGACAAGAGACCCAGTACTTC. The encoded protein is CASSLAQGGQETQYF.

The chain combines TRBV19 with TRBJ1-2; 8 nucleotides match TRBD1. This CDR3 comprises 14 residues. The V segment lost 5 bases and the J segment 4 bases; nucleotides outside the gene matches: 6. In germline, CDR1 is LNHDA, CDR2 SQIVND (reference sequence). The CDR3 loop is CASSSRQGIYGYTF. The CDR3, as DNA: TGTGCCAGTAGTTCAAGACAGGGGATCTATGGCTACACCTTC.

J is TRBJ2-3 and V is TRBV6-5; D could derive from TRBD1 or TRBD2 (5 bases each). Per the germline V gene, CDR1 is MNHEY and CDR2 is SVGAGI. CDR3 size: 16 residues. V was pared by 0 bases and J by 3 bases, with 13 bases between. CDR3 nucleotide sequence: TGTGCCAGCAGTTACTCACCAGGGACCCGAACAGATACGCAGTATTTT. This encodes CASSYSPGTRTDTQYF.

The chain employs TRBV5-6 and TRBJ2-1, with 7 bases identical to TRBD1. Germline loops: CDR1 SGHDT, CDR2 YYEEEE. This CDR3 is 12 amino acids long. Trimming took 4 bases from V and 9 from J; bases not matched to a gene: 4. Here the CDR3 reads CASSLAGGEQFF. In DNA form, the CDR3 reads TGTGCCAGCAGCCTTGCAGGGGGTGAGCAGTTCTTC.

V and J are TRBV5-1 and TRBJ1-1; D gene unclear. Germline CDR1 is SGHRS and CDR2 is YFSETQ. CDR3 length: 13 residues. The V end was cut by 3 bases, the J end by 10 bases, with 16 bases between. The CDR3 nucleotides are TGCGCCAGCAGCTCCGGATGGGAGGCCTCAGCTTTCTTT. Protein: CASSSGWEASAFF. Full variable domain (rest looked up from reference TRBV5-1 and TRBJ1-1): KAGVTQTPRYLIKTRGQQVTLSCSPISGHRSVSWYQQTPGQGLQFLFEYFSETQRNKGNFPGRFSGRQFSNSRSEMNVSTLELGDSALYLCASSSGWEASAFFGQGTRLTVV.

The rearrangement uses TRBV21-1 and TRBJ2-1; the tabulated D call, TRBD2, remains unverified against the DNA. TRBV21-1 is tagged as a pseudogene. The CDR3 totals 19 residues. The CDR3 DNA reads TGTGCCAGCAGCAAGCGTGATAGTCCCGGGTTGGAGCCATCAAGAGAGCAGTTCTTC. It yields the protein CASSKRDSPGLEPSREQFF.

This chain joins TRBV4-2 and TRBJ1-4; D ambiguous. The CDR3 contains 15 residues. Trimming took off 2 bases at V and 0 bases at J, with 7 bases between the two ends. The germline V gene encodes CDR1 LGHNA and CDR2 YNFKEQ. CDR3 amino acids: CASSQSGTTNEKLFF. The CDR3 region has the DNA TGTGCCAGCAGCCAATCCGGGACAACTAATGAAAAACTGTTTTTT.

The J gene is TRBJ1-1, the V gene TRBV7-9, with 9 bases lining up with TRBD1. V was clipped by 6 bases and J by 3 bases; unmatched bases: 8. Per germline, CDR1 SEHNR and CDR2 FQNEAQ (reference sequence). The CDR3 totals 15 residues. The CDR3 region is CASSPRTGADTEAFF. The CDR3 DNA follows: TGTGCCAGCAGTCCCCGGACAGGGGCCGACACTGAAGCTTTCTTT. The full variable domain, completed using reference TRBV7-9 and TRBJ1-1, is DTGVSQNPRHKITKRGQNVTFRCDPISEHNRLYWYRQTLGQGPEFLTYFQNEAQLEKSRLLSDRFSAERPKGSFSTLEIQRTEQGDSAMYLCASSPRTGADTEAFFGQGTRLTVV.

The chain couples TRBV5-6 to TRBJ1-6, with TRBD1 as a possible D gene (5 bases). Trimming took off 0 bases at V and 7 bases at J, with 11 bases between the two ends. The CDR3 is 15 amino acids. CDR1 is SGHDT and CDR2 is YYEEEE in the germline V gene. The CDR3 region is CASSLAREGNSPLHF. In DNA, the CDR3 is TGTGCCAGCAGCTTGGCTCGGGAGGGGAATTCACCCCTCCACTTT.

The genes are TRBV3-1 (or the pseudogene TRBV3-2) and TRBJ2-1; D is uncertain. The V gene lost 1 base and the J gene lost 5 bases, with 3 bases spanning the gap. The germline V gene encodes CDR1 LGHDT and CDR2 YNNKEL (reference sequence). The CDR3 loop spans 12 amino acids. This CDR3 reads CASSQVDNEQFF. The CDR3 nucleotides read TGTGCCAGCAGCCAAGTAGACAATGAGCAGTTCTTC.

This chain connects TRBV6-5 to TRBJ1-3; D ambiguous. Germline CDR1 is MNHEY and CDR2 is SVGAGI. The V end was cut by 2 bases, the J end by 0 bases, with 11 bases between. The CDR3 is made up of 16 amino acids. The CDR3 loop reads CASSYGRENSGNTIYF. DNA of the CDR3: TGTGCCAGCAGTTACGGGCGGGAAAACTCTGGAAACACCATATATTTT.